A selection of T cell receptor beta chains follows, all from one sample in a study of T cells in localized non-small cell lung cancer. TCRdb's table, derived via immunoSEQ multiplex PCR, lists solely in-frame clones and lacks some. The repertoire holds approximately 20,000 clones, with 85% to 90% as singletons. Source: PBMCs, taken before any cancer treatment. The receptors shown here come from a woman aged 35-75 years with stage II squamous cell lung carcinoma. Both conserved end residues are part of each CDR3. D genes are given only for firm matches. The listing skips clone size in some rows; elsewhere it reads once, few, many or a size class.

cdr3_aa cdr3_nt j_call v_call d_call clone_size
CASSQIGTSHYEQYF TGCGCCAGCAGCCAGATAGGGACTAGCCACTACGAGCAGTACTTC TRBJ2-7 TRBV4-1 TRBD2 .
CASTRGPGYEQYF TGTGCCAGCACGAGGGGGCCGGGCTACGAGCAGTACTTC TRBJ2-7 TRBV27 TRBD1 once
CAISRTGTNTGELFF TGTGCCATCAGTCGGACAGGGACGAACACCGGGGAGCTGTTTTTT TRBJ2-2 TRBV10-3 TRBD1 .
CASSTHRGSNQPQHF TGTGCCAGTAGTACCCACAGGGGGAGCAATCAGCCCCAGCATTTT TRBJ1-5 TRBV19 TRBD1 .
CASSLDSGVGYTF TGCGCCAGCAGCTTGGACTCAGGGGTAGGCTACACCTTC TRBJ1-2 TRBV5-1 . .
CASTLRASGTTSHEQFF TGTGCCAGCACCCTGAGAGCTAGCGGGACCACAAGCCATGAGCAGTTCTTC TRBJ2-1 TRBV7-8 TRBD2 .
CASSPGIGYGYTF TGTGCCAGCTCACCAGGGATAGGCTATGGCTACACCTTC TRBJ1-2 TRBV18 . few
CASSLGSVPTSEQYF TGTGCCAGCAGCTTAGGGTCGGTGCCAACCTCGGAGCAGTACTTC TRBJ2-7 TRBV7-6 . .
CAWSGGLAGVRRETQYF TGTGCCTGGAGTGGGGGGCTAGCGGGAGTCAGGAGAGAGACCCAGTACTTC TRBJ2-5 TRBV30 TRBD2 .
CASSSTYEQYF TGTGCCAGCAGTTCGACCTACGAGCAGTACTTC TRBJ2-7 TRBV6-5 . .
CASYPGRVGTEAFF TGTGCCAGCTATCCAGGGAGAGTGGGAACTGAAGCTTTCTTT TRBJ1-1 TRBV28 . .